Listed below are T cell receptor beta chains from one sample, sequenced in a study of metastatic and nonmetastatic thyroid tumors. MiXCR re-clonotyped the PCR reads for TCRdb. Of some 8,000 clones in the sample, 30% to 40% were seen once. The source material was tumor tissue. The origin of the receptors is a female donor with papillary thyroid cancer or a benign thyroid nodule (not recorded which). Some clones in this sample may be carry-over from other donors' samples. Each CDR3 is given with its conserved first and last residue. The D gene is left open where the match is weak. Clone size appears in some rows only: once, few, many, or a class for an expanded clone.

size	D	J	V	DNA	CDR3
few	NA	TRBJ1-2	TRBV6-1	TGTGCCAGCAGCGACGCGGGTGATGGGTATGGCTACACCTTC	CASSDAGDGYGYTF
NA	TRBD2	TRBJ2-1	TRBV10-3	TGTGCCATCGGTTCGGAAACTAGCGGGGATGAGCAGTTCTTC	CAIGSETSGDEQFF
few	NA	TRBJ2-1	TRBV6-1	TGTGCCAGCCACACACAGGCACATTACAATGAGCAGTTCTTC	CASHTQAHYNEQFF
NA	TRBD2	TRBJ2-1	TRBV2	TGTGCCAGCACCCGGACTAGCGGGAGTGGTAATGAGCAGTTCTTC	CASTRTSGSGNEQFF
medium-sized	TRBD2	TRBJ2-1	TRBV7-4	TGTGCCAGCAGCTTCGGGACTAGCGGGAATAGGTCCTACAATGAGCAGTTCTTC	CASSFGTSGNRSYNEQFF
few	NA	TRBJ1-3	TRBV10-3	TGTGTCACTCGGCGGACGGATGGAAACACCATATATTTT	CVTRRTDGNTIYF
NA	TRBD1	TRBJ1-3	TRBV6-2/TRBV6-3	TGTGCCAGCAGTATACAGGGGGCCTTAGGAAACACCATATATTTT	CASSIQGALGNTIYF
NA	TRBD2	TRBJ2-1	TRBV6-2/TRBV6-3	TGTGCCAGCAGAGGACTAGCGGAGAGCTCCTACAATGAGCAGTTCTTC	CASRGLAESSYNEQFF
few	TRBD1	TRBJ1-2	TRBV7-2	TGTGCCAGCATCGGGGACAGCAACCTATACACCTTC	CASIGDSNLYTF
once	NA	TRBJ2-5	TRBV10-3	TGTGCCATCACCGATTGCCTACAAGAGACCCAGTACTTC	CAITDCLQETQYF
few	NA	TRBJ1-5	TRBV12-3/TRBV12-4	TGTGCCAGCAGTTTCACAGATCAGCCCCAGCATTTT	CASSFTDQPQHF
once	NA	TRBJ1-1	TRBV2	TGTGACAGCAGTGAACGTGTTTTCACTGAAGCTTTCTTT	CDSSERVFTEAFF
many	NA	TRBJ2-1	TRBV7-6	TGTGCCAGCAGCTATCTATCGCTGGGTGAGCAGTTCTTC	CASSYLSLGEQFF
NA	TRBD1	TRBJ1-2	TRBV28	TGTGCCAGCAGCTTCGCATTAGGGGGCTCGGGCTACACCTTC	CASSFALGGSGYTF
NA	NA	TRBJ2-7	TRBV11-2	TGTGCCAGCAGCTTAGGGCACTCCTACGAGCAGTACTTC	CASSLGHSYEQYF
NA	NA	TRBJ2-1	TRBV6-2/TRBV6-3	TGTGCCAGCAGTTACGCGACGGAGAAGTTAGGCGGGTTCTTC	CASSYATEKLGGFF
few	TRBD2	TRBJ2-7	TRBV4-2	TGTGCCAGCAGCCAAGAAGGAAGCGGGGGGACCAGCTCCTACGAGCAGTACTTC	CASSQEGSGGTSSYEQYF
medium-sized	TRBD2	TRBJ2-5	TRBV4-1	TGCGCCAGCAGCCAGCTGACTAGCGGGTGGGAGACCCAGTACTTC	CASSQLTSGWETQYF
NA	NA	TRBJ2-7	TRBV7-8	TGTGCCAGCAGCTTAAATCGGGAGACCGTATACTACGAGCAGTACTTC	CASSLNRETVYYEQYF
medium-sized	NA	TRBJ1-2	TRBV7-2	TGTGCCAGCAGCTTATACCGGGATTCCTATGGCTACACCTTC	CASSLYRDSYGYTF
NA	TRBD1	TRBJ1-2	TRBV28	TGTGCCAGCAGGATCGGGACAGACTATAACTATGGCTACACCTTC	CASRIGTDYNYGYTF
NA	NA	TRBJ2-7	TRBV6-1	TGTGCCAGCAGTTCCCACAGGGTATCTCTCCACGAGCAGTACTTC	CASSSHRVSLHEQYF
few	NA	TRBJ1-6	TRBV30	TGTGCCTGGAGTGTAGGCCGGCAAAATTCACCCCTCCACTTT	CAWSVGRQNSPLHF
few	NA	TRBJ2-7	TRBV6-1	TGTGCCAGCAGTCTCGGAGGGTACGAGCAGTACTTC	CASSLGGYEQYF
NA	NA	TRBJ1-1	TRBV5-1	TGCGCCAGCAGCTTGGCTCAGTCCCGAATCTTT	CASSLAQSRIF
NA	TRBD2	TRBJ2-1	TRBV4-1	TGCGCCAGCAGCCAAGAGTGGACTAGCGGCAATGAGCAGTTCTTC	CASSQEWTSGNEQFF